This TCR beta chain was retrieved from a study of blood T cell repertoires in COVID-19. On the study more broadly: COVID-19 samples, acute and convalescent, were from the United States, Italy and Spain.

This CDR3 comprises 15 residues. The germline CDR1 and CDR2 sequences are SGHTA and FQGTGA. Trimming pared 4 bases from V and 4 bases from J, leaving 14 bases between. Per the original data handling: Reference gene primer amplification gave nucleated cell count estimates. The assay was immunoSEQ multiplex PCR, and TCRdb's table has in-frame clones only and misses some. D and trimming come from the DNA, and the V and J calls and clone size come from that table. The sample contains fewer than 150,000 clones, approximately 90% of which appear only once. Sequencing used peripheral blood. The rearrangement joins TRBV7-3 to TRBJ2-1, with D possibly matching TRBD1 (6 bases). This TCR was recovered from an elderly woman with acute or convalescent COVID-19. The CDR3 spells CASSSSPQGYNEQFF. The CDR3 DNA reads TGTGCCAGCAGCTCGTCCCCTCAGGGGTACAATGAGCAGTTCTTC.